These 23 T cell receptor beta chains came from one sample sequenced in a study of T cells in Graves' hyperthyroidism and ophthalmopathy (dated by TCRdb to about 2019). The library was built by means of multiplex PCR. Sequenced using an Illumina HiSeq 2000. TCR beta CDR3 regions were amplified from RNA transcripts. The first round of RT-PCR for the TCR CDR3 was performed with the HTBI primer set and the Qiagen OneStep RT-PCR kit. TCRdb took the public reads, trimmed them with fastp at Q25, ran MiXCR for clone calling and kept in-frame beta chains. Here each entry gathers all rows of one CDR3 protein and keeps the most common genes and DNA. The sample contains 600,000 to 850,000 distinct CDR3 sequences, around 20% of them found a single time. The ten largest clones take up roughly 17% of the sample. Specimen: blood. These receptors all come from a woman between 45 and 65 years old with Graves' hyperthyroidism that later progressed to Graves' ophthalmopathy.

The J gene is TRBJ2-2, the V gene TRBV12-3 or TRBV12-4; D not resolved. The CDR3 is made up of 16 amino acids. Trimming pared 5 bases from V and 3 bases from J, leaving 16 bases between. The CDR3 nucleotides read TGTGCCAGCAGTCCCTGGTCCAGCATGGACACCGGGGAGCTGTTTTTT. Amino acid sequence: CASSPWSSMDTGELFF.

The V and J genes are TRBV5-1 and TRBJ1-1; D may be TRBD1 (5 bases). This CDR3 region has 15 residues. V was trimmed by 4 bases and J by 6 bases, leaving 19 bases between them. Germline V gene sequence: CDR1 SGHRS, CDR2 YFSETQ. DNA of the CDR3: TGCGCCAGCAGCGGCAGGGAATTGGGGAGCGCTGAAGCTTTCTTT. This translates into CASSGRELGSAEAFF.

V and J are TRBV27 and TRBJ1-6; D ambiguous. Trimming took 6 bases from V and 7 from J, leaving 10 bases between them. The germline V gene has CDR1 MNHEY and CDR2 SMNVEV (reference sequence). This CDR3 has 13 residues. The CDR3 loop is CASRVSVNSPLHF. The DNA for the CDR3 is TGTGCCAGCAGGGTTTCGGTCAATTCACCCCTCCACTTT.

The rearrangement joins TRBV5-1 to TRBJ1-3; D remains unclear. In germline, CDR1 is SGHRS, CDR2 YFSETQ. The CDR3 consists of 15 residues. V gave up 3 bases and J gave up 1 base, with 11 bases separating them. DNA of the CDR3: TGCGCCAGCAGCTCCGCACACGGGTCTGGAAACACCATATATTTT. Residues: CASSSAHGSGNTIYF. The full variable domain, its missing parts supplied by reference TRBV5-1 and TRBJ1-3, is KAGVTQTPRYLIKTRGQQVTLSCSPISGHRSVSWYQQTPGQGLQFLFEYFSETQRNKGNFPGRFSGRQFSNSRSEMNVSTLELGDSALYLCASSSAHGSGNTIYFGEGSWLTVV.

This clonotype showed up many times. V and J are TRBV20-1 and TRBJ1-5; 7 nucleotides agree with TRBD1. The germline gives CDR1 DFQATT, CDR2 SNEGSKA (reference sequence). V trimming: 4 bases; J trimming: 2 bases; junction bases outside the gene matches: 5. There are 14 residues in the CDR3. CDR3 DNA: TGCAGTGCTAATGACAGGGTAGGCAATCAGCCCCAGCATTTT. It is translated as CSANDRVGNQPQHF.

This clonotype was counted at least ten times. The gene calls are TRBV3-1 and TRBJ1-1; D unclear. The V end was cut by 4 bases, the J end by 0 bases, with 9 bases between. The CDR3 is 14 amino acids. Germline CDR1 LGHDT, CDR2 YNNKEL (reference sequence). CDR3 coding DNA: TGTGCCAGCAGCCTATCCGTGGTGAACACTGAAGCTTTCTTT. Protein product: CASSLSVVNTEAFF.

As regards this clonotype: Possible read error: a much larger clone is one base away. J is TRBJ1-1 and V is TRBV29-1; D perhaps matches TRBD1 (5 bases). Germline-derived CDR1 and CDR2 are SQVTM and ANQGSEA. The CDR3 loop spans 12 amino acids. The CDR3 sequence is CGVEGVGTEAFF. The CDR3 DNA follows: TGCGGCGTTGAAGGGGTTGGCACTGAAGCTTTCTTT.

The J gene is TRBJ2-4, the V gene TRBV29-1; 8 bases are a match to TRBD1. The germline V gene has CDR1 SQVTM and CDR2 ANQGSEA. V shed 2 bases and J 8 bases; nucleotides not matched to a gene: 5. The CDR3 runs to 13 residues. This CDR3 reads CSVEPQGEDIQYF. The CDR3 DNA is TGCAGCGTTGAACCACAGGGGGAAGACATTCAGTACTTC.

The table lists this clonotype with a count of one. The chain employs TRBV4-1 and TRBJ2-1, with TRBD1 identical over 7 bases. The CDR3 loop spans 16 amino acids. Germline V gives CDR1 MGHRA, CDR2 YSYEKL. The trim removed 0 bases at V and 2 bases at J, leaving 4 bases unmatched. The CDR3 DNA follows: TGCGCCAGCAGCCAAGATCGGGGACAGACCTACAATGAGCAGTTCTTC. This encodes CASSQDRGQTYNEQFF.

This clonotype was observed a handful of times. This sequence joins TRBV30 and TRBJ2-7, with D tentatively TRBD1 (5 bases). Germline CDR1 GTSNPN, CDR2 SVGIG (reference sequence). The V gene lost 0 bases and the J gene lost 5 bases, with 11 bases spanning the gap. The CDR3 has 13 amino acids. CDR3 loop: CAWSVSGFDEQYF. CDR3 sequence (DNA): TGTGCCTGGAGTGTATCAGGGTTCGACGAGCAGTACTTC.

This chain links TRBV24-1 with TRBJ1-5; the D is unclear. V lost 3 bases, J lost 0 bases, and 8 bases lay in between. The length of the CDR3 is 15 residues. Germline CDR1 and CDR2: KGHDR and SFDVKD. This CDR3 is CATSDGGHSNQPQHF. In DNA, the CDR3 is TGTGCCACCAGTGATGGTGGCCATAGCAATCAGCCCCAGCATTTT.

The chain joins TRBV6-4 to TRBJ1-3; D is undetermined. Trimming took off 3 bases at V and 0 bases at J, with 12 bases between the two ends. CDR1 and CDR2 from the germline V gene are MRHNA and SNTAGT. This CDR3 has 16 amino acids. The CDR3 region has the DNA TGTGCCAGCAGTGAAATCGACCGCCACTCTGGAAACACCATATATTTT. Translation gives CASSEIDRHSGNTIYF.

This clonotype has a handful of counts. The CDR3 coding sequence is TGTGCCAGCAGTGAAAGGGCGGGGAATAATTCACCCCTCCACTTT. Its translation: CASSERAGNNSPLHF. This sequence joins TRBV2 and TRBJ1-6; D not resolved. CDR1 is SNHLY and CDR2 is FYNNEI in the germline V gene. The germline V and J ends were trimmed by 2 bases and 5 bases, with 10 bases remaining between them. The CDR3 is 15 residues long.

The chain carries TRBV3-1 and TRBJ1-2; D remains ambiguous. Trimming took 1 base from V and 1 from J, leaving 7 bases between them. The CDR3 is 14 amino acids. Germline values: CDR1 LGHDT, CDR2 YNNKEL (reference sequence). CDR3 nucleotides: TGTGCCAGCAGCCAAGCAACCTTTAACTATGGCTACACCTTC. As protein: CASSQATFNYGYTF.

This clonotype was counted ten times or more. J is TRBJ2-5 and V is TRBV3-1; TRBD2 might be the D (6 bases). CDR1 and CDR2 from the germline V gene are LGHDT and YNNKEL (reference sequence). This CDR3 has 14 amino acids. The V gene lost 4 bases and the J gene lost 2 bases, with 11 bases spanning the gap. This CDR3 reads CASSLVEGQETQYF. The CDR3 DNA sequence: TGTGCCAGCAGCCTTGTGGAGGGGCAAGAGACCCAGTACTTC.

V gene TRBV9 combines with J gene TRBJ2-1; D not resolved. Germline V CDR1 and CDR2: SGDLS, YYNGEE. Between the trimmed V and J ends, which lost 2 bases and 9 bases, there was a span of 6 bases. CDR3 length equals 11 residues. This CDR3 is CASSVNTEQFF. In nucleotides, the CDR3 is TGTGCCAGCAGCGTTAACACTGAGCAGTTCTTC.

The J gene is TRBJ2-7, the V gene TRBV20-1; D may be TRBD1 (5 bases). This CDR3 is 17 amino acids long. V shed 0 bases and J shed 6 bases, with 24 bases lying between them. Germline lookup yields CDR1 DFQATT and CDR2 SNEGSKA (reference sequence). The CDR3 loop is CSAREDRPKGFLSEQYF. Written as DNA, the CDR3 is TGCAGTGCTAGAGAGGATCGCCCCAAGGGGTTCTTAAGCGAGCAGTACTTC.

This clonotype was observed a few times. This chain uses TRBV3-1 with TRBJ2-5; D might be TRBD2 (6 bases). This CDR3 spans 17 amino acids. Germline V gene lookup returns CDR1 LGHDT and CDR2 YNNKEL (reference sequence). Between the trimmed V and J ends, which lost 1 base and 5 bases, there was a span of 20 bases. CDR3 in amino acids: CASSQGFWSRAGETQYF. CDR3 DNA sequence: TGTGCCAGCAGCCAAGGTTTTTGGAGCAGGGCGGGGGAGACCCAGTACTTC.

The genes are TRBV19 and TRBJ2-2, with 7 bases identical to TRBD1. The CDR3 sequence is 14 residues long. Germline V gene sequence: CDR1 LNHDA, CDR2 SQIVND (reference sequence). After removal of 8 bases from V and 5 bases from J, the junction contained 8 bases not matched to a gene. CDR3 protein: CASRWDSLTGELFF. The CDR3 DNA is TGTGCCAGTCGTTGGGACAGCCTGACCGGGGAGCTGTTTTTT.

V gene TRBV18 combines with J gene TRBJ1-2; no clear D gene. The V end was cut by 6 bases, the J end by 7 bases, with 15 bases between. The CDR3 extends over 13 amino acids. Germline assignment: CDR1 KGHSH and CDR2 LQKENI. The CDR3 nucleotides are TGTGCCAGCTCCACGAGCGAAGAGGTTGGCTACACCTTC. Residues: CASSTSEEVGYTF. The variable domain in full, with the rest retrieved from reference TRBV18 and TRBJ1-2, is NAGVMQNPRHLVRRRGQEARLRCSPMKGHSHVYWYRQLPEEGLKFMVYLQKENIIDESGMPKERFSAEFPKEGPSILRIQQVVRGDSAAYFCASSTSEEVGYTFGSGTRLTVV.

The V gene is TRBV6-1, the J gene TRBJ1-2; perhaps TRBD1 as D (5 bases). V shed 4 bases and J shed 4 bases, with 10 bases lying between them. The CDR3 is made up of 13 amino acids. Germline V gene data show CDR1 as MNHNS and CDR2 as SASEGT. CDR3 sequence reads: CASSGEGTYGYTF. The CDR3 nucleotides read TGTGCCAGCAGTGGGGAGGGGACCTATGGCTACACCTTC.

A few counts support this clonotype. With a much larger clone just one base away, this may be a read error. V usage is TRBV27 and J usage is TRBJ1-5; D remains unclear. The germline V gene encodes CDR1 MNHEY and CDR2 SMNVEV (reference sequence). The CDR3 is made up of 17 amino acids. Trimming cost V 8 bases and J 2 bases, with 22 bases left between them. The DNA of the CDR3 is TGTGCCAGCGGTTCAGACCGGGTCGGTCGGGGCAATCAGCCCCAGCATTTT. Translated, it gives CASGSDRVGRGNQPQHF.

This clonotype has a count of ten or more. The chain combines TRBV20-1 with TRBJ2-5, with 7 bases identical to TRBD2. The CDR3 totals 12 residues. Germline V lookup: CDR1 DFQATT, CDR2 SNEGSKA (reference sequence). V gave up 3 bases and J gave up 4 bases; unmatched junction bases: 2. The CDR3 spells CSARGGTETQYF. CDR3 sequence (DNA): TGCAGTGCTAGGGGGGGGACAGAGACCCAGTACTTC.